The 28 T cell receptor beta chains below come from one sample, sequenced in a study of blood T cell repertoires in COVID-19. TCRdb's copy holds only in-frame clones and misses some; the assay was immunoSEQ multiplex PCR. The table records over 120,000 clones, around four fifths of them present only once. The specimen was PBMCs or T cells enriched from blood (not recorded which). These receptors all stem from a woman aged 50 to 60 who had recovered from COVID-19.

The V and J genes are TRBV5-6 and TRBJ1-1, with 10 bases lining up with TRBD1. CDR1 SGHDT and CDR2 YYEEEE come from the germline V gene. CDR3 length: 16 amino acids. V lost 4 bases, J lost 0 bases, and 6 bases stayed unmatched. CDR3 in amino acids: CASSNGQGGMNTEAFF. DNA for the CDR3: TGTGCCAGCAGCAACGGACAGGGGGGGATGAACACTGAAGCTTTCTTT. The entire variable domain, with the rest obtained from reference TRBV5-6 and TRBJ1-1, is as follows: DAGVTQSPTHLIKTRGQQVTLRCSPKSGHDTVSWYQQALGQGPQFIFQYYEEEERQRGNFPDRFSGHQFPNYSSELNVNALLLGDSALYLCASSNGQGGMNTEAFFGQGTRLTVV.

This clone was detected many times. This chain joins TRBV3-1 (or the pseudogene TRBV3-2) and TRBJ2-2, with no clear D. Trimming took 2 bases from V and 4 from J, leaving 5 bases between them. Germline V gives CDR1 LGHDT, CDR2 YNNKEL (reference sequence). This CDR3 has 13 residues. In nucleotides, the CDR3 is TGTGCCAGCAGCCAATTCCTCACCGGGGAGCTGTTTTTT. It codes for CASSQFLTGELFF.

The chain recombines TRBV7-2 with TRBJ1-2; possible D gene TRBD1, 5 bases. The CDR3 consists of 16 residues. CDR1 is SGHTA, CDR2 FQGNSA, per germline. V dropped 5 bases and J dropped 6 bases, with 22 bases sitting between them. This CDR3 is CASSRYRDSESDGYTF. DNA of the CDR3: TGTGCCAGCAGCCGTTACCGGGACTCCGAATCCGATGGCTACACCTTC.

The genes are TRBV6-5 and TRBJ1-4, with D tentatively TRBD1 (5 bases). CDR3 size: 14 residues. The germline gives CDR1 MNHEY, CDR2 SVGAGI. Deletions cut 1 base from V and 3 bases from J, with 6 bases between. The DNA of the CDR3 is TGTGCCAGCAGTTACTGGGGGGCTAATGAAAAACTGTTTTTT. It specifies CASSYWGANEKLFF.

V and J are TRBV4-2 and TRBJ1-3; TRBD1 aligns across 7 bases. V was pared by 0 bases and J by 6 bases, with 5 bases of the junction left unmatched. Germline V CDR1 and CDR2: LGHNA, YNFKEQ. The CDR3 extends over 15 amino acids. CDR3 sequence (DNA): TGTGCCAGCAGCCAAGATAGGCAGGGGGTAAACACCATATATTTT. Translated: CASSQDRQGVNTIYF.

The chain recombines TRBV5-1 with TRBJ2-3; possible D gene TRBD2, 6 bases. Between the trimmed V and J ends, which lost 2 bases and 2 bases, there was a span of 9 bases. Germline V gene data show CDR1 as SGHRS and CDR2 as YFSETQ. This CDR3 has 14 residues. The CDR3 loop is CASSFSGTTDTQYF. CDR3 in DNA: TGCGCCAGCAGCTTTAGCGGAACCACAGATACGCAGTATTTT. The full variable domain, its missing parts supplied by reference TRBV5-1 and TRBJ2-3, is KAGVTQTPRYLIKTRGQQVTLSCSPISGHRSVSWYQQTPGQGLQFLFEYFSETQRNKGNFPGRFSGRQFSNSRSEMNVSTLELGDSALYLCASSFSGTTDTQYFGPGTRLTVL.

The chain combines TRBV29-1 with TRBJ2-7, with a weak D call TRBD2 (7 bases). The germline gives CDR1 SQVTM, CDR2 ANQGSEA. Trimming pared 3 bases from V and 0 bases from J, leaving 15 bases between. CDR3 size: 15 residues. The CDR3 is CSVDVGGHLSYEQYV. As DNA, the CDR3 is TGCAGCGTTGATGTCGGGGGGCACCTCTCCTACGAGCAGTACGTC.

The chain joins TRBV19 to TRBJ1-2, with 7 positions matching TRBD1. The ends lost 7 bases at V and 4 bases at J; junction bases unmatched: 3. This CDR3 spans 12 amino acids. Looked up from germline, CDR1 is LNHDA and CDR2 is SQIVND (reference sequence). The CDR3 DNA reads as TGTGCCAGTACGGGACAGTTCTATGGCTACACCTTC. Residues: CASTGQFYGYTF.

The CDR3 is CATSDPTGTGSETQYF. As DNA, the CDR3 is TGTGCCACCAGTGACCCCACCGGGACAGGCTCGGAGACCCAGTACTTC. V is TRBV24-1 and J is TRBJ2-5, with 8 positions matching TRBD1. CDR1 and CDR2 from the germline V gene are KGHDR and SFDVKD. V shed 4 bases, J shed 5 bases, and the junction held 11 bases outside the gene matches. The CDR3 is 16 residues long.

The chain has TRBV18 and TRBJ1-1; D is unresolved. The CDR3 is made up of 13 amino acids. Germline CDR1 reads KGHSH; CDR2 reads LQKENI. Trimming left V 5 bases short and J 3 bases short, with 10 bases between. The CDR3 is CASSESRYTEAFF. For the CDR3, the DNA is TGTGCCAGCTCAGAGAGCCGGTACACTGAAGCTTTCTTT.

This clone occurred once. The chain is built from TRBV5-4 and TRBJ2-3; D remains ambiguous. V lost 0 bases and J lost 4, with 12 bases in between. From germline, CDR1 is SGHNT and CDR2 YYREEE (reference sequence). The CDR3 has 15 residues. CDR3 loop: CASSLDGLKSDTQYF. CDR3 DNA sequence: TGTGCCAGCAGCTTGGATGGGCTTAAGTCAGATACGCAGTATTTT. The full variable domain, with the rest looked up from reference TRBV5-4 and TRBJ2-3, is ETGVTQSPTHLIKTRGQQVTLRCSSQSGHNTVSWYQQALGQGPQFIFQYYREEENGRGNFPPRFSGLQFPNYSSELNVNALELDDSALYLCASSLDGLKSDTQYFGPGTRLTVL.

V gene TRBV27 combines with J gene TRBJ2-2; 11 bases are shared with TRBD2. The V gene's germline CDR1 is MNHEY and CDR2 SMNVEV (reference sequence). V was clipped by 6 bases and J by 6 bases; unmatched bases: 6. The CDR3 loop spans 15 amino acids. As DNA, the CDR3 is TGTGCCAGCAGAGTTAGCGGGGGGGAGGCCGGGGAGCTGTTTTTT. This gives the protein CASRVSGGEAGELFF.

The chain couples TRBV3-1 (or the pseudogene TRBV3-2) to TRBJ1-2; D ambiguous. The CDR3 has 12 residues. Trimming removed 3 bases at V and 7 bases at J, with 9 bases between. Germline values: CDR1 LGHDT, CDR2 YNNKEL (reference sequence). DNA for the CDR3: TGTGCCAGCAGCCAGGCTAGAGGTGGCTACACCTTC. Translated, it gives CASSQARGGYTF.

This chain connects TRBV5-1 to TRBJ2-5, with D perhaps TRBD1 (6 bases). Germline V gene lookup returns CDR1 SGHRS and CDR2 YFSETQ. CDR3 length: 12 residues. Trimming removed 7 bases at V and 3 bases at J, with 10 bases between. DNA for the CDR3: TGCGCCAGCGGACAGCGAGAAGAGACCCAGTACTTC. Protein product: CASGQREETQYF.

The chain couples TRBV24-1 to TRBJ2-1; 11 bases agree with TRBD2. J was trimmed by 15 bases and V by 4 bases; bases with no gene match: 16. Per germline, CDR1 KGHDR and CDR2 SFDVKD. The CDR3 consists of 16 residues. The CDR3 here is CATSEYPSGGRLRWFF. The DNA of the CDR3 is TGTGCCACCAGTGAATACCCTAGCGGGGGGAGGTTACGTTGGTTCTTC.

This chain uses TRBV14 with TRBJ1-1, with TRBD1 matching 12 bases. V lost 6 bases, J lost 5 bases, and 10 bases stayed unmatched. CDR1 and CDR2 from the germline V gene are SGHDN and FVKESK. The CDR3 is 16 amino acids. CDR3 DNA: TGTGCCAGCAGACCTCCGGGACAGGGGGCGCAGACTGAAGCTTTCTTT. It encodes CASRPPGQGAQTEAFF.

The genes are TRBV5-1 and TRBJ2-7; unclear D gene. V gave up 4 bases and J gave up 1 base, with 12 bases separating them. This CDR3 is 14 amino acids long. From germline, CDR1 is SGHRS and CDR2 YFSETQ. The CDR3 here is CASSALDGSYEQYF. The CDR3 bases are TGCGCCAGCAGCGCCCTAGACGGGTCCTACGAGCAGTACTTC.

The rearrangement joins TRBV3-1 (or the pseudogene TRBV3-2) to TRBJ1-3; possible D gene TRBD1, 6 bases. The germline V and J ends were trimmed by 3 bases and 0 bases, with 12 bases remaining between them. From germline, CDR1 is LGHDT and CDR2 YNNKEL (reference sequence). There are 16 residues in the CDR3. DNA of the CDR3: TGTGCCAGCAGCCATCGAGACAGGAACTCTGGAAACACCATATATTTT. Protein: CASSHRDRNSGNTIYF.

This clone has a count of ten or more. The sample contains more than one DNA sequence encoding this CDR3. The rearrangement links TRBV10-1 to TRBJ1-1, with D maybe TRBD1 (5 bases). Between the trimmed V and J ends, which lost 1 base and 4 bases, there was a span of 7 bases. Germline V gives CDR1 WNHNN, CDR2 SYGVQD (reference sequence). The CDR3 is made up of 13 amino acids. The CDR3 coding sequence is TGCGCCAGCAGTGAGTTGGGGGGCACTGAAGCTTTCTTT. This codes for CASSELGGTEAFF.

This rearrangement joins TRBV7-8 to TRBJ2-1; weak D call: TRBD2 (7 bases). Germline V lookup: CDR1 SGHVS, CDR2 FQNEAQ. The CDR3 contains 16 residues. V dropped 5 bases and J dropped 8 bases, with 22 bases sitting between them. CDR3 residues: CASSPFGGRLAYEQFF. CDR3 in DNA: TGTGCCAGCAGCCCGTTCGGGGGGCGGTTAGCTTATGAGCAGTTCTTC.

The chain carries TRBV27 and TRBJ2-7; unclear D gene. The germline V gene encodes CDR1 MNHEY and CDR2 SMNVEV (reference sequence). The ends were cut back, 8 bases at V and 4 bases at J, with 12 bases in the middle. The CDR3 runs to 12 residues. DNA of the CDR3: TGTGCCAGCGGCCCGTCCGCTTACGAGCAGTACTTC. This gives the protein CASGPSAYEQYF.

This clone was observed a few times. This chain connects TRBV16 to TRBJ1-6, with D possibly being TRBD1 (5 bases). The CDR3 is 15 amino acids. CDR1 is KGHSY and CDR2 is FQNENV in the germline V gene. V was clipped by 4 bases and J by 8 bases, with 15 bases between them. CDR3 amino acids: CASSRLTARHSPLHF. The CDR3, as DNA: TGTGCCAGCAGCCGCCTGACAGCCCGTCATTCACCCCTCCACTTT.

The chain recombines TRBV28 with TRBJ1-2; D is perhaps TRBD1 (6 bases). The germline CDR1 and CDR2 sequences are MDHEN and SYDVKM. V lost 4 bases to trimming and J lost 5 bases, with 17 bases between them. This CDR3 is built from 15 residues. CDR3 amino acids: CASSSSGQDFYGYTF. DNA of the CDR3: TGTGCCAGCAGTTCCTCGGGACAAGACTTTTATGGCTACACCTTC.

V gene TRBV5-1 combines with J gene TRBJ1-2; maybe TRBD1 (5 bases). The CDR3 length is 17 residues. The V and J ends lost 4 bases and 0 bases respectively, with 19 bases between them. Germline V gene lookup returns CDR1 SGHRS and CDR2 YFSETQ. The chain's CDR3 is CASSPGGTSPANYGYTF. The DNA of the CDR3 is TGCGCCAGCAGCCCCGGGGGTACGTCCCCAGCTAACTATGGCTACACCTTC.

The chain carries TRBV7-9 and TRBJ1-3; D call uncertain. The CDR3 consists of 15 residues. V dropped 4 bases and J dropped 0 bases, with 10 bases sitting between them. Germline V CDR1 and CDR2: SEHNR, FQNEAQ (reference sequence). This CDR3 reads CASSSGVPSGNTIYF. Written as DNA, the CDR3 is TGTGCCAGCAGCTCTGGAGTCCCCTCTGGAAACACCATATATTTT.

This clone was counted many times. As DNA, the CDR3 is TGCGCCAGCAGCCAAGATCGGGGACAGGGACTGAATCAGCCCCAGCATTTT. Translating it yields CASSQDRGQGLNQPQHF. The chain has TRBV4-1 and TRBJ1-5; 9 bases line up with TRBD1. With 0 bases clipped from V and 4 bases from J, the junction kept 7 bases outside the gene matches. Germline lookup yields CDR1 MGHRA and CDR2 YSYEKL. The CDR3 extends over 17 amino acids.

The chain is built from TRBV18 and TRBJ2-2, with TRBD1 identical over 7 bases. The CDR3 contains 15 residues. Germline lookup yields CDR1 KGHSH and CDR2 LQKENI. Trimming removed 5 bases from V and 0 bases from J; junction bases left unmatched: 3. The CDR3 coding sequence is TGTGCCAGCTCAGGGACAGAGACGAACACCGGGGAGCTGTTTTTT. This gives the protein CASSGTETNTGELFF. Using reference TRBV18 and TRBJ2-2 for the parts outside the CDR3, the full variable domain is NAGVMQNPRHLVRRRGQEARLRCSPMKGHSHVYWYRQLPEEGLKFMVYLQKENIIDESGMPKERFSAEFPKEGPSILRIQQVVRGDSAAYFCASSGTETNTGELFFGEGSRLTVL.

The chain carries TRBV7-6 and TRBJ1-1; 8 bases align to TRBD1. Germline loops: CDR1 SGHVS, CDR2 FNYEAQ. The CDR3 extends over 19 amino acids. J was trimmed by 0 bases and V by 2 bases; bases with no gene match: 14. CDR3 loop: CASSLQSFRQGAMNTEAFF. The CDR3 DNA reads TGTGCCAGCAGCTTACAGAGTTTTCGCCAGGGGGCCATGAACACTGAAGCTTTCTTT.